The 20 T cell receptor beta chains below all came from one sample that was sequenced in a study of CD8+ T cells in alopecia areata. The sequencing template was cDNA reverse transcribed from extracted RNA. Assay: immunoSEQ multiplex PCR; the TCRdb copy retains only in-frame clones and omits some. The sample gives about 140,000 clones, nearly 55% of which show up once; approximately 15% is in the top ten. Treatment noted: oral pan-JAK inhibitor, 5-10 mg twice daily. The material sequenced was CD8+ T cells sorted from blood, taken at week 4, from a patient treated with tofacitinib. The receptors stem from a human donor with alopecia areata.

This clone was counted between two and nine times. This sequence joins TRBV7-8 and TRBJ1-1, with D perhaps TRBD1 (6 bases). Germline lookup yields CDR1 SGHVS and CDR2 FQNEAQ. This CDR3 is 17 amino acids long. The V and J ends lost 1 base and 0 bases respectively, with 15 bases between them. This CDR3 reads CASSLGGTGSLNTEAFF. CDR3 in DNA: TGTGCCAGCAGCTTAGGGGGAACAGGGTCTTTGAACACTGAAGCTTTCTTT. The variable domain in full, with the rest retrieved from reference TRBV7-8 and TRBJ1-1, is GAGVSQSPRYKVAKRGQDVALRCDPISGHVSLFWYQQALGQGPEFLTYFQNEAQLDKSGLPSDRFFAERPEGSVSTLKIQRTQQEDSAVYLCASSLGGTGSLNTEAFFGQGTRLTVV.

The chain is built from TRBV29-1 and TRBJ2-7; a possible D gene is TRBD1 (6 bases). Germline assignment: CDR1 SQVTM and CDR2 ANQGSEA. The CDR3 covers 15 residues. Trimming took 6 bases from V and 0 from J, leaving 18 bases between them. Here the CDR3 DNA reads TGCAGCGTCATGGGCACAGGGTGGAACTCCTACGAGCAGTACTTC. This encodes CSVMGTGWNSYEQYF.

V usage is TRBV23-1 and J usage is TRBJ1-5, with D unresolved. TRBV23-1 is filed as an ORF, its function uncertain. This CDR3 comprises 13 residues. Trimming took 1 base from V and 0 from J, leaving 1 base between them. The DNA for the CDR3 is TGCGCCAGCAGTCAATGTAGCAATCAGCCCCAGCATTTT. Amino acids: CASSQCSNQPQHF.

This clone was counted a few times. The chain is built from TRBV4-1 and TRBJ2-1, with D uncertain. This CDR3 is built from 13 residues. The germline V gene has CDR1 MGHRA and CDR2 YSYEKL. Trimming cost V 4 bases and J 10 bases, with 14 bases left between them. The CDR3: CASSPPAQLEQFF. The CDR3 nucleotides read TGCGCCAGCAGCCCACCAGCACAGTTGGAGCAGTTCTTC.

The chain recombines TRBV5-5 with TRBJ2-2; 13 bases are a match to TRBD2. The ends lost 6 bases at V and 6 bases at J; junction bases unmatched: 8. Looked up from germline, CDR1 is SGHKS and CDR2 is YYEKEE (reference sequence). The CDR3 covers 16 residues. The CDR3 sequence: CASNSRLAGGPGELFF. The DNA of the CDR3 is TGTGCCAGCAACTCCAGACTAGCGGGGGGCCCCGGGGAGCTGTTTTTT. The complete variable domain, with remaining parts taken from reference TRBV5-5 and TRBJ2-2, reads DAGVTQSPTHLIKTRGQQVTLRCSPISGHKSVSWYQQVLGQGPQFIFQYYEKEERGRGNFPDRFSARQFPNYSSELNVNALLLGDSALYLCASNSRLAGGPGELFFGEGSRLTVL.

This clone was detected only a few times. The chain recombines TRBV7-3 with TRBJ1-1; no reliable D call. Trimming took off 6 bases at V and 0 bases at J, with 8 bases between the two ends. Germline loops: CDR1 SGHTA, CDR2 FQGTGA. The CDR3 is 13 residues long. CDR3 sequence (DNA): TGTGCCAGCAGTCCAGCCTTGAACACTGAAGCTTTCTTT. As protein: CASSPALNTEAFF. Full variable domain (remainder filled in from reference TRBV7-3 and TRBJ1-1): GAGVSQTPSNKVTEKGKYVELRCDPISGHTALYWYRQSLGQGPEFLIYFQGTGAADDSGLPNDRFFAVRPEGSVSTLKIQRTERGDSAVYLCASSPALNTEAFFGQGTRLTVV.

The chain employs TRBV6-4 and TRBJ2-7, with 7 bases identical to TRBD2. There are 15 residues in the CDR3. V trimming: 6 bases; J trimming: 2 bases; junction bases outside the gene matches: 10. The germline V gene encodes CDR1 MRHNA and CDR2 SNTAGT. The CDR3 here is CASSPEAGEPYEQYF. The DNA of the CDR3 is TGTGCCAGCAGCCCCGAGGCGGGGGAACCCTACGAGCAGTACTTC.

The gene calls are TRBV9 and TRBJ2-3; 8 bases agree with TRBD2. The CDR3 length is 15 residues. The trim removed 1 base at V and 2 bases at J, leaving 3 bases unmatched. The germline gives CDR1 SGDLS, CDR2 YYNGEE. CDR3 in DNA: TGTGCCAGCAGCGTAACGGGGGGGCTCACAGATACGCAGTATTTT. This codes for CASSVTGGLTDTQYF.

For the CDR3, the DNA is TGTGCCAGCAGTCAAAGGACAGGGTCCGACAATGAGCAGTTCTTC. This codes for CASSQRTGSDNEQFF. V usage is TRBV6-5 and J usage is TRBJ2-1, with 8 bases fitting TRBD1. Unmatched junction bases numbered 8, after V lost 5 bases and J lost 5 bases. CDR3 length: 15 residues. Germline CDR1 is MNHEY and CDR2 is SVGAGI.

V usage is TRBV29-1 and J usage is TRBJ2-3, with a possible D match to TRBD1 (6 bases). The CDR3 length is 14 residues. Germline CDR1 SQVTM, CDR2 ANQGSEA. Trimming pared 3 bases from V and 0 bases from J, leaving 10 bases between. This chain's CDR3 is CSVDLGASTDTQYF. DNA of the CDR3: TGCAGCGTTGATCTGGGGGCTAGCACAGATACGCAGTATTTT.

In its sample, this clone was seen a few times. This chain uses TRBV5-1 with TRBJ2-5; the D gene could be TRBD1 or TRBD2 (6 bases each). From germline, CDR1 is SGHRS and CDR2 YFSETQ. The CDR3 runs 13 residues. V lost 1 base and J lost 4, with 8 bases in between. CDR3 bases: TGCGCCAGCAGCTTGCCGGGGGCAGAGACCCAGTACTTC. This encodes CASSLPGAETQYF.

This clone showed up just a few times. V gene TRBV15 combines with J gene TRBJ2-5; maybe TRBD2 (5 bases). In germline, CDR1 is LNHNV, CDR2 YYDKDF (reference sequence). Trimming removed 6 bases from V and 4 bases from J, with 21 bases in between. The CDR3 covers 16 residues. CDR3 region: CATRRPGPGGRETQYF. CDR3 nucleotide sequence: TGTGCCACCAGGCGGCCGGGCCCCGGAGGAAGAGAGACCCAGTACTTC.

The chain carries TRBV4-1 and TRBJ1-5; unclear D gene. With 1 base removed from V and 2 bases from J, the gap between germline ends came to 9 bases. The length of the CDR3 is 15 residues. Germline CDR1 reads MGHRA; CDR2 reads YSYEKL. DNA of the CDR3: TGCGCCAGCAGCCAAGGACGAGGCGGCAATCAGCCCCAGCATTTT. It encodes CASSQGRGGNQPQHF.

The chain links TRBV7-6 to TRBJ2-2; D remains ambiguous. There are 15 residues in the CDR3. Germline CDR1 reads SGHVS; CDR2 reads FNYEAQ. V was trimmed by 5 bases and J by 4 bases, leaving 14 bases between them. The CDR3 nucleotides read TGTGCCAGCAGCCACAAGGTCGCTGGCACCGGGGAGCTGTTTTTT. It translates to CASSHKVAGTGELFF. Supplemented by reference TRBV7-6 and TRBJ2-2, the full variable domain reads GAGVSQSPRYKVTKRGQDVALRCDPISGHVSLYWYRQALGQGPEFLTYFNYEAQQDKSGLPNDRFSAERPEGSISTLTIQRTEQRDSAMYRCASSHKVAGTGELFFGEGSRLTVL.

This sequence joins TRBV15 and TRBJ1-1; tentatively, D is TRBD1 (5 bases). V lost 3 bases to trimming and J lost 7 bases, with 6 bases between them. Germline assignment: CDR1 LNHNV and CDR2 YYDKDF (reference sequence). The CDR3 loop spans 11 amino acids. CDR3 region: CATSSQGEAFF. The CDR3 DNA reads as TGTGCCACCAGCAGCCAGGGTGAAGCTTTCTTT.

This clone was seen a handful of times. The chain links TRBV29-1 to TRBJ1-5; 7 nucleotides line up with TRBD1. The CDR3 runs to 13 residues. The germline V gene has CDR1 SQVTM and CDR2 ANQGSEA. The V segment lost 4 bases and the J segment 4 bases; nucleotides outside the gene matches: 4. The CDR3 loop is CSVVPGGNQPQHF. Here the CDR3 DNA reads TGCAGCGTTGTACCAGGGGGAAATCAGCCCCAGCATTTT.

The genes are TRBV27 and TRBJ2-7; TRBD1 aligns across 9 bases. This CDR3 spans 15 amino acids. Per the germline V gene, CDR1 is MNHEY and CDR2 is SMNVEV (reference sequence). The ends lost 5 bases at V and 5 bases at J; junction bases unmatched: 10. CDR3 in DNA: TGTGCCAGCAGTGACCTGGGACAGGGCTTCAACGAGCAGTACTTC. The encoded protein is CASSDLGQGFNEQYF.

This clone was observed a handful of times. This rearrangement joins TRBV30 to TRBJ2-3; either TRBD1 or TRBD2 may supply D (6 bases each). CDR1 is GTSNPN, CDR2 SVGIG, per germline (reference sequence). The V end lost 2 bases, the J end lost 6 bases, and 15 bases lay between the germline ends. The CDR3 totals 14 residues. In nucleotides, the CDR3 is TGTGCCTGGAGTCGTTTGGGGGGCCGGGATACGCAGTATTTT. It is translated as CAWSRLGGRDTQYF.

CDR3 protein: CASSGLSDRETDGYTF. For the CDR3, the DNA is TGTGCCAGCAGTGGTCTATCGGACAGGGAAACGGATGGCTACACCTTC. The chain carries TRBV2 and TRBJ1-2, with 8 bases matching TRBD1. Germline-derived CDR1 and CDR2 are SNHLY and FYNNEI. J lost 6 bases, V lost 4 bases, and 13 bases had no gene match. The CDR3 has 16 amino acids.

This sequence joins TRBV7-8 and TRBJ2-7; 7 nucleotides line up with TRBD1. V trimming: 5 bases; J trimming: 5 bases; junction bases outside the gene matches: 3. The CDR3 runs 12 residues. Germline V gives CDR1 SGHVS, CDR2 FQNEAQ. CDR3 amino acids: CASSPTGNEQYF. CDR3 in DNA: TGTGCCAGCAGCCCGACAGGGAACGAGCAGTACTTC. Combining the CDR3 with reference TRBV7-8 and TRBJ2-7 gives the whole variable domain GAGVSQSPRYKVAKRGQDVALRCDPISGHVSLFWYQQALGQGPEFLTYFQNEAQLDKSGLPSDRFFAERPEGSVSTLKIQRTQQEDSAVYLCASSPTGNEQYFGPGTRLTVT.